This T cell receptor (beta chain) was identified in a study of control samples from healthy donors and cancer patients. V shed 3 bases and J 1 base; nucleotides not matched to a gene: 1. Germline V gives CDR1 SGDLS, CDR2 YYNGEE. The CDR3 runs 15 residues. Here immunoSEQ multiplex PCR was the method, and the copy in TCRdb shows in-frame clones only, minus some. The sample carries 150,000 to 200,000 clones, around 89% recorded once. The source material was blood. V gene TRBV9 combines with J gene TRBJ2-1; 10 bases are a match to TRBD1. The sequence was obtained from a woman aged 45-60 years in good health. The CDR3 DNA reads TGTGCCAGCAGCGCGGGACAGGGGTCCTACAATGAGCAGTTCTTC. Protein product: CASSAGQGSYNEQFF.